This T cell receptor (beta chain) originates from a study of cytomegalovirus exposure and HLA in healthy donors. Study-level points and caveats: Subsequent analysis revealed that first-cohort TCR clusters tended to co-occur in the roughly 120 validation repertoires. Researchers catalogued about 150 TCR beta chains as cytomegalovirus-associated.

The CDR3 extends over 16 amino acids. Germline loops: CDR1 SGHAT, CDR2 FQNNGV. Trimming took 3 bases from V and 0 from J, leaving 14 bases between them. Some clones are missing from TCRdb's copy, which holds only in-frame ones; the method was immunoSEQ multiplex PCR. This table has fewer than 200,000 clones, roughly 85% appearing once. As regards this clone: Its antigen is unidentified.

The rearrangement links TRBV11-2 to TRBJ1-2; weak D call: TRBD1 (6 bases). Sequenced material: PBMCs. The receptor comes from a man between 18 and 29 years old in good health and CMV-seropositive. CDR3 sequence: CASSLGRGYSNYGYTF. The DNA for the CDR3 is TGTGCCAGCAGCTTGGGAAGGGGGTACTCTAACTATGGCTACACCTTC.